The 23 T cell receptor beta chains below come from one sample, sequenced in a study of control samples from healthy donors and cancer patients. Profiling relied on immunoSEQ multiplex PCR, and the TCRdb table lists in-frame clones only, not all of them. Among fewer than 200,000 clones listed, roughly 91% were seen once. Material for sequencing was blood. The receptors were gathered from a man between 18 and 35 years old in good health.

The J gene is TRBJ2-7, the V gene TRBV11-2; 7 nucleotides align to TRBD2. After removal of 1 base from V and 3 bases from J, the junction contained 3 bases not matched to a gene. CDR1 and CDR2 (germline): SGHAT, FQNNGV. This CDR3 has 14 amino acids. CDR3 bases: TGTGCCAGCAGCTTAGGGGGAGGGAACTACGAGCAGTACTTC. Its translation is CASSLGGGNYEQYF.

This clone has just a few counts. The chain couples TRBV13 to TRBJ2-7, with no clear D. Trimming shortened V by 3 bases and J by 0 bases, and 6 bases separated the two germline ends. This CDR3 spans 13 amino acids. Germline V gives CDR1 PRHDT, CDR2 FYEKMQ (reference sequence). The CDR3 sequence: CASSLGSSYEQYF. The CDR3 DNA follows: TGTGCCAGCAGCTTGGGAAGCTCCTACGAGCAGTACTTC.

The rearrangement joins TRBV3-1 (or the pseudogene TRBV3-2) to TRBJ2-7, with D uncertain. The CDR3 spans 12 residues. Trimming shortened V by 3 bases and J by 0 bases, and 3 bases separated the two germline ends. Germline V gene lookup returns CDR1 LGHDT and CDR2 YNNKEL (reference sequence). CDR3 amino acids: CASSQSSYEQYF. The CDR3 coding sequence is TGTGCCAGCAGCCAGAGCTCCTACGAGCAGTACTTC.

The rearrangement uses TRBV27 and TRBJ2-3; D uncertain. The CDR3 runs to 12 residues. The ends were cut back, 5 bases at V and 4 bases at J, with 7 bases in the middle. Germline V gives CDR1 MNHEY, CDR2 SMNVEV (reference sequence). Here the CDR3 reads CASSHAADTQYF. Here the CDR3 DNA reads TGTGCCAGCAGTCACGCGGCAGATACGCAGTATTTT.

CDR3 DNA sequence: TGTGCCAGCAGTGAAGTAGGTAATTCACCCCTCCACTTT. It is translated as CASSEVGNSPLHF. The chain recombines TRBV2 with TRBJ1-6; the D is unclear. Trimming removed 1 base from V and 6 bases from J, with 4 bases in between. Germline CDR1 reads SNHLY; CDR2 reads FYNNEI. There are 13 residues in the CDR3.

V usage is TRBV18 and J usage is TRBJ1-3; D gene unclear. V was shortened by 2 bases and J by 2 bases, with 10 bases between the two germline ends. The CDR3 has 15 amino acids. Germline lookup yields CDR1 KGHSH and CDR2 LQKENI. The CDR3 here is CASSPELPAGNTIYF. The CDR3, as DNA: TGTGCCAGCTCACCAGAGCTGCCGGCTGGAAACACCATATATTTT.

The V call is TRBV12-3 or TRBV12-4, the J call TRBJ2-2; perhaps TRBD2 as D (5 bases). V was cut by 5 bases and J by 5 bases, with 6 bases left in between. This CDR3 comprises 12 residues. CDR3 in amino acids: CASSEGTGELFF. CDR3 bases: TGTGCCAGCAGTGAGGGAACCGGGGAGCTGTTTTTT.

CDR3 bases: TGTGCCAGCAGTCCGGACAGTCAAGAGACCCAGTACTTC. As protein: CASSPDSQETQYF. The genes are TRBV6-5 and TRBJ2-5; weak D call: TRBD1 (6 bases). V was clipped by 5 bases and J by 2 bases, with 9 bases between them. Germline assignment: CDR1 MNHEY and CDR2 SVGAGI. The CDR3 contains 13 residues.

The chain employs TRBV5-1 and TRBJ2-1; 15 bases line up with TRBD2. CDR3 length: 15 residues. Germline CDR1 and CDR2: SGHRS and YFSETQ. The V and J ends lost 3 bases and 10 bases, in that order; junction bases with no gene match: 5. The DNA for the CDR3 is TGCGCCAGCAGCTCCGGACTAGCGGGGGGGCGGGAGCAGTTCTTC. Amino acids: CASSSGLAGGREQFF.

The chain recombines TRBV5-4 with TRBJ1-4; 7 bases align to TRBD1. The CDR3 extends over 14 amino acids. J was trimmed by 2 bases and V by 4 bases; bases with no gene match: 2. Germline CDR1 SGHNT, CDR2 YYREEE (reference sequence). The CDR3 bases are TGTGCCAGCAGCCAGGGGGGTACTAATGAAAAACTGTTTTTT. It is translated as CASSQGGTNEKLFF.

The chain recombines TRBV19 with TRBJ1-5; TRBD1 matches at 9 bases. Trimming cost V 5 bases and J 0 bases; bases outside gene matches: 2. CDR1 LNHDA and CDR2 SQIVND come from the germline V gene (reference sequence). The CDR3 is 15 amino acids. CDR3 residues: CASSGQGYSNQPQHF. In DNA, the CDR3 is TGTGCCAGTAGTGGACAGGGGTATAGCAATCAGCCCCAGCATTTT. The variable domain in full, completed from reference TRBV19 and TRBJ1-5, reads DGGITQSPKYLFRKEGQNVTLSCEQNLNHDAMYWYRQDPGQGLRLIYYSQIVNDFQKGDIAEGYSVSREKKESFPLTVTSAQKNPTAFYLCASSGQGYSNQPQHFGDGTRLSIL.

This clone turned up a few times. This chain uses TRBV12-3 or TRBV12-4 with TRBJ1-5; D not certain. V gave up 2 bases and J gave up 6 bases, with 8 bases separating them. This CDR3 has 13 residues. CDR3 in DNA: TGTGCCAGCAGTTTAAACTTTGGTCAGCCCCAGCATTTT. Translated, it gives CASSLNFGQPQHF.

The rearrangement links TRBV18 to TRBJ1-5; D is ambiguous. The V end was cut by 8 bases, the J end by 2 bases, with 16 bases between. Germline assignment: CDR1 KGHSH and CDR2 LQKENI. The CDR3 consists of 15 residues. CDR3 region: CASPLMPPGNQPQHF. The CDR3 region has the DNA TGTGCCAGCCCACTTATGCCCCCCGGCAATCAGCCCCAGCATTTT.

For this clone: Other DNA sequences within the sample encode an identical CDR3. This sequence joins TRBV5-1 and TRBJ1-1; no firm D call. CDR3 length: 14 residues. Germline V gene data show CDR1 as SGHRS and CDR2 as YFSETQ. The V gene lost 0 bases and the J gene lost 0 bases, with 6 bases spanning the gap. In DNA, the CDR3 is TGCGCCAGCAGCTTGGGAACTTTGAACACTGAAGCTTTCTTT. It translates to CASSLGTLNTEAFF.

The chain is built from TRBV3-1 (or the pseudogene TRBV3-2) and TRBJ1-1; 10 positions agree with TRBD1. The length of the CDR3 is 18 residues. J gave up 2 bases and V 0 bases, and 9 bases lay outside the gene matches. Per germline, CDR1 LGHDT and CDR2 YNNKEL (reference sequence). CDR3 protein: CASSQEGRGTGVNTEAFF. Here the CDR3 DNA reads TGTGCCAGCAGCCAAGAGGGGCGAGGGACAGGGGTAAACACTGAAGCTTTCTTT.

The chain couples TRBV28 to TRBJ1-2; D gene ambiguous. The CDR3 length is 11 residues. Germline CDR1 is MDHEN and CDR2 is SYDVKM. With 5 bases removed from V and 4 bases from J, the gap between germline ends came to 5 bases. For the CDR3, the DNA is TGTGCCAGCAGTCAGACCTATGGCTACACCTTC. This encodes CASSQTYGYTF.

This clone has a single count. This chain connects TRBV5-5 to TRBJ2-7; a possible D gene is TRBD2 (5 bases). V was clipped by 0 bases and J by 3 bases, with 7 bases between them. The CDR3 is 13 amino acids. Germline values: CDR1 SGHKS, CDR2 YYEKEE (reference sequence). Here the CDR3 reads CASSLDGDYEQYF. DNA of the CDR3: TGTGCCAGCAGCTTGGACGGGGACTACGAGCAGTACTTC.

The chain couples TRBV5-4 to TRBJ1-3; D call uncertain. V was cut by 0 bases and J by 3 bases, with 4 bases left in between. The CDR3 is made up of 13 amino acids. Germline V gene data show CDR1 as SGHNT and CDR2 as YYREEE (reference sequence). This chain's CDR3 is CASSLVDGNTIYF. The CDR3 coding sequence is TGTGCCAGCAGCTTGGTGGATGGAAACACCATATATTTT.

The V call is TRBV3-1 (or the pseudogene TRBV3-2), the J call TRBJ1-2, with TRBD1 identical over 9 bases. The junction had 8 bases not matched to a gene; V was cut back by 3 bases and J by 6 bases. The germline V gene has CDR1 LGHDT and CDR2 YNNKEL (reference sequence). The CDR3 loop spans 15 amino acids. CDR3 coding DNA: TGTGCCAGCAGCCAGCGGGGACAGGGTAAGGATGGCTACACCTTC. Protein sequence: CASSQRGQGKDGYTF.

The chain carries TRBV20-1 and TRBJ1-4, with D unresolved. V lost 3 bases and J 8 bases, leaving 10 bases between the germline ends. This CDR3 has 12 amino acids. Germline V gene lookup returns CDR1 DFQATT and CDR2 SNEGSKA (reference sequence). CDR3 sequence (DNA): TGCAGTGCTAGTGGATATGGGGAAAAACTGTTTTTT. It codes for CSASGYGEKLFF.

The DNA of the CDR3 is TGTGCCAGCAGCCAAGACGGACTGATTAACTATGGCTACACCTTC. Amino acids: CASSQDGLINYGYTF. The chain links TRBV3-1 (or the pseudogene TRBV3-2) to TRBJ1-2; D gene uncertain. Trimming shortened V by 0 bases and J by 1 base, and 9 bases separated the two germline ends. This CDR3 contains 15 residues. Germline V gene data show CDR1 as LGHDT and CDR2 as YNNKEL (reference sequence).

The chain combines TRBV7-2 with TRBJ1-2, with D maybe TRBD1 (5 bases). This CDR3 has 13 residues. Between the trimmed V and J ends, which lost 1 base and 4 bases, there was a span of 7 bases. Germline CDR1 SGHTA, CDR2 FQGNSA. CDR3 nucleotides: TGTGCCAGCAGCTTAGGGCAGGGCTATGGCTACACCTTC. Protein sequence: CASSLGQGYGYTF.

Here the CDR3 DNA reads TGTGCCAGCAGCAACCGGCCTCATGAAAAACTGTTTTTT. Its translation is CASSNRPHEKLFF. The V gene is TRBV4-2, the J gene TRBJ1-4, with D hard to call. Trimming stripped 5 bases from V and 6 bases from J, with 10 bases between. Germline V lookup: CDR1 LGHNA, CDR2 YNFKEQ. This CDR3 has 13 amino acids.